This T cell receptor beta chain comes out of a study of radiation and T cells in renal cell carcinoma. Repertoires were generated with immunoSEQ multiplex PCR, while TCRdb's copy carries only in-frame clones and drops some. Found here are around 77,000 clones, around four fifths of them singletons; the top ten hold 2.4%. The CDR3 has 16 residues. V lost 1 base, J lost 1 base, and 6 bases stayed unmatched. Sample time point: blood 4 weeks post-SBRT, at nephrectomy. Specified treatment: 15 Gy SBRT to primary tumor, nephrectomy 4 weeks later. The rearrangement joins TRBV23-1 to TRBJ1-1; 7 positions agree with TRBD1. Being an ORF, TRBV23-1 has a function that is uncertain. The sequence was collected from a woman aged 55-69 years with renal cell carcinoma. The sample consisted of blood, taken from a patient whose treatment included radiotherapy and nephrectomy. The CDR3 nucleotides read TGCGCCAGCAGTCAATGCGCCGACAGGGAGAACACTGAAGCTTTCTTT. This encodes CASSQCADRENTEAFF.